Listed below are T cell receptor beta chains from one sample, sequenced in a study. TCRdb fed the 5' RACE reads into MiXCR, producing one record per CDR3 protein. The profile shows fewer than 65,000 distinct CDR3 sequences, less than 25% of them singletons. The sample comprised tumor-infiltrating Tregs sorted from the breast tumor. These TCRs come from a female donor with breast cancer. The CDR3 runs from the conserved cysteine through the conserved F or W. Each record gives: clone size, V gene, J gene, D gene, CDR3 DNA, CDR3 protein. The D gene is left open where the match is weak. Size values are once, few and many counts, or a class for expanded clones, and some rows have none.

clone size: few
V gene: TRBV7-8
J gene: TRBJ2-2
D gene: TRBD2
CDR3 DNA: TGTGCCAGCAGCTTATGGGAGCGGGGCACCGGGGAGCTGTTTTTT
CDR3 protein: CASSLWERGTGELFF

clone size: once
V gene: TRBV6-1
J gene: TRBJ1-5
D gene: NA
CDR3 DNA: TGTGCCAGCAGGGAAGCAGGGGACAATCAGCCCCAGCATTTT
CDR3 protein: CASREAGDNQPQHF

clone size: few
V gene: TRBV20-1
J gene: TRBJ2-1
D gene: TRBD2
CDR3 DNA: TGCAGTGCTAAAGTTGGTAGCGGGACCTACAATGAGCAGTTCTTC
CDR3 protein: CSAKVGSGTYNEQFF

clone size: few
V gene: TRBV7-9
J gene: TRBJ1-6
D gene: NA
CDR3 DNA: TGTGCCAGCAGTTCGGGCCGAGGCGGCTCCTATAATTCACCCCTCCACTTT
CDR3 protein: CASSSGRGGSYNSPLHF

clone size: few
V gene: TRBV5-1
J gene: TRBJ2-7
D gene: TRBD1
CDR3 DNA: TGCGCCAGCAGGCGGGCAGGGGGCGGCTACGAGCAGTACTTC
CDR3 protein: CASRRAGGGYEQYF

clone size: once
V gene: TRBV7-9
J gene: TRBJ2-7
D gene: TRBD1
CDR3 DNA: TGTGCCAGCGGATACGGGACAGGGGGCATGTACGAGCAGTACTTC
CDR3 protein: CASGYGTGGMYEQYF

clone size: many
V gene: TRBV10-3
J gene: TRBJ2-5
D gene: NA
CDR3 DNA: TGTGCCATCAGTGAGAGGCCCTCTGGGGAGACCCAGTACTTC
CDR3 protein: CAISERPSGETQYF

clone size: NA
V gene: TRBV6-6
J gene: TRBJ1-5
D gene: NA
CDR3 DNA: TGTGCCAGCAGCCGACAGGTGTATAGCAATCAGCCCCAGCATTTT
CDR3 protein: CASSRQVYSNQPQHF

clone size: NA
V gene: TRBV7-8
J gene: TRBJ1-2
D gene: NA
CDR3 DNA: TGTGCCAGCAGCCCCAGGGAAATGAGTGGCTACACCTTC
CDR3 protein: CASSPREMSGYTF

clone size: NA
V gene: TRBV5-1
J gene: TRBJ2-2
D gene: NA
CDR3 DNA: TGCGCCAGCAGTCCCCCACCCGCGAGCACCGGGGAGCTGTTTTTT
CDR3 protein: CASSPPPASTGELFF

clone size: few
V gene: TRBV5-1
J gene: TRBJ1-5
D gene: TRBD1
CDR3 DNA: TGCGCCAGCAGCCTCGGGACAGGGGGCGTTCAGCCCCAGCATTTT
CDR3 protein: CASSLGTGGVQPQHF

clone size: NA
V gene: TRBV28
J gene: TRBJ1-3
D gene: NA
CDR3 DNA: TGTACCAGCAGTCCTGAGGGGGGAGGTGAAAACACCATATATTTT
CDR3 protein: CTSSPEGGGENTIYF

clone size: few
V gene: TRBV7-7
J gene: TRBJ2-2
D gene: NA
CDR3 DNA: TGTGCTAGCAGCTCGTCCCCAGGTGGGAGTTCCGGGGAGCTGTTTTTT
CDR3 protein: CASSSSPGGSSGELFF

clone size: few
V gene: TRBV7-2
J gene: TRBJ2-3
D gene: NA
CDR3 DNA: TGTGCCAGCAGCCCAAGGGGGTTTTCTAGCACAGATACGCAGTATTTT
CDR3 protein: CASSPRGFSSTDTQYF

clone size: NA
V gene: TRBV21-1
J gene: TRBJ1-5
D gene: NA
CDR3 DNA: TGTGCCAGCAGCAAAAACGGGCAGGACAATCAGCCCCAGCATTTT
CDR3 protein: CASSKNGQDNQPQHF

clone size: NA
V gene: TRBV9
J gene: TRBJ2-3
D gene: TRBD1
CDR3 DNA: TGTGCCAGCAGTCGGGGGACAGGGGCTTCCACAGATACGCAGTATTTT
CDR3 protein: CASSRGTGASTDTQYF

clone size: NA
V gene: TRBV7-2
J gene: TRBJ1-4
D gene: TRBD1
CDR3 DNA: TGTGCCAGCAGCTTAGTTGCGCAGGGGGGCGGTGAAAGACTGTTTTTT
CDR3 protein: CASSLVAQGGGERLFF

clone size: NA
V gene: TRBV28
J gene: TRBJ1-5
D gene: NA
CDR3 DNA: TGTGCCAGCAGAATCGGGGCAGGGAGCAATCAGCCCCAGCATTTT
CDR3 protein: CASRIGAGSNQPQHF

clone size: NA
V gene: TRBV4-3
J gene: TRBJ2-2
D gene: NA
CDR3 DNA: TGCACCAGCAGCCCTCAAGGGACCGGGGAGCTGTTTTTT
CDR3 protein: CTSSPQGTGELFF

clone size: NA
V gene: TRBV5-1
J gene: TRBJ2-1
D gene: NA
CDR3 DNA: TGCGCCAGCAGCGCAGTTGGGGGTTCCTACAATGAGCAGTTCTTC
CDR3 protein: CASSAVGGSYNEQFF

clone size: few
V gene: TRBV2
J gene: TRBJ2-7
D gene: TRBD2
CDR3 DNA: TGTGCCAGCAGTGAAGCGGGAGGGATCCTTTCCTACGAGCAGTACTTC
CDR3 protein: CASSEAGGILSYEQYF

clone size: many
V gene: TRBV6-5
J gene: TRBJ2-5
D gene: NA
CDR3 DNA: TGTGCCAGCAGTGCCTCGAGGCTAGGGACCCAGTACTTC
CDR3 protein: CASSASRLGTQYF

clone size: many
V gene: TRBV4-1
J gene: TRBJ2-1
D gene: TRBD2
CDR3 DNA: TGCGCCAGCAGCCAATTAGCGGGAGGGCCCATCAATGAGCAGTTCTTC
CDR3 protein: CASSQLAGGPINEQFF

clone size: many
V gene: TRBV4-1
J gene: TRBJ2-7
D gene: NA
CDR3 DNA: TGCGCCAGCAGCCAGACAATCTTCAACGAGCAGTACTTC
CDR3 protein: CASSQTIFNEQYF

clone size: NA
V gene: TRBV4-1
J gene: TRBJ2-2
D gene: NA
CDR3 DNA: TGCGCCAGCAGCCAACCGGGACTCCATCCCGGGGAGCTGTTTTTT
CDR3 protein: CASSQPGLHPGELFF

clone size: many
V gene: TRBV6-5
J gene: TRBJ1-1
D gene: NA
CDR3 DNA: TGTGCCAGCAGCAAAAAAGGGGGGGGAACTTTCTTT
CDR3 protein: CASSKKGGGTFF

clone size: NA
V gene: TRBV4-1
J gene: TRBJ2-3
D gene: TRBD2
CDR3 DNA: TGCGCCAGCAGAGATGCGGGACTAGCGGGAGATACGCAGTATTTT
CDR3 protein: CASRDAGLAGDTQYF

clone size: NA
V gene: TRBV12-3/TRBV12-4
J gene: TRBJ2-3
D gene: NA
CDR3 DNA: TGTGTCAGCAGTTTTAGTGGTAGCACAGATACGCAGTATTTT
CDR3 protein: CVSSFSGSTDTQYF

clone size: NA
V gene: TRBV4-2
J gene: TRBJ1-3
D gene: NA
CDR3 DNA: TGTGCCAGCAGCCAAGTCAGGAGGCCCTCTGGAAACACCATATATTTT
CDR3 protein: CASSQVRRPSGNTIYF

clone size: few
V gene: TRBV2
J gene: TRBJ2-1
D gene: NA
CDR3 DNA: TGTGCCAGCAGCGGACAACTCGGGACCTACAATGAGCAGTTCTTC
CDR3 protein: CASSGQLGTYNEQFF

clone size: few
V gene: TRBV7-9
J gene: TRBJ2-3
D gene: NA
CDR3 DNA: TGTGCCAGTAGCACAGATACGCAGTATTTT
CDR3 protein: CASSTDTQYF

clone size: few
V gene: TRBV20-1
J gene: TRBJ2-7
D gene: TRBD1
CDR3 DNA: TGCAGTGCTAGTCTGGGCAGGGGGCTTTCCTACGAGCAGTACTTC
CDR3 protein: CSASLGRGLSYEQYF

clone size: many
V gene: TRBV5-1
J gene: TRBJ2-7
D gene: NA
CDR3 DNA: TGCGCCAGCAGCTTGGCCGACAACTCCTACGAGCAGTACTTC
CDR3 protein: CASSLADNSYEQYF

clone size: few
V gene: TRBV6-5
J gene: TRBJ1-1
D gene: NA
CDR3 DNA: TGTGCCAGCAGTTACGGGTCGGTGAACACTGAAGCTTTCTTT
CDR3 protein: CASSYGSVNTEAFF

clone size: NA
V gene: TRBV7-2
J gene: TRBJ1-1
D gene: TRBD1
CDR3 DNA: TGTGCCAGCAGCTGGAGACAGGGTGCTGAAGCTTTCTTT
CDR3 protein: CASSWRQGAEAFF

clone size: few
V gene: TRBV2
J gene: TRBJ1-2
D gene: TRBD1
CDR3 DNA: TGTGCCAGCACCTCACAGGGGATCAAGAATGGCTACACCTTC
CDR3 protein: CASTSQGIKNGYTF

clone size: NA
V gene: TRBV7-2
J gene: TRBJ1-3
D gene: NA
CDR3 DNA: TGTGCCAGCAGCTTATTCGGACATCAATATTTT
CDR3 protein: CASSLFGHQYF

clone size: many
V gene: TRBV5-1
J gene: TRBJ1-2
D gene: NA
CDR3 DNA: TGCGCCAGCAGGGATATCGGGCGAGGCTATGGCTACACCTTC
CDR3 protein: CASRDIGRGYGYTF

clone size: NA
V gene: TRBV29-1
J gene: TRBJ2-1
D gene: TRBD1
CDR3 DNA: TGCAGCGTATCGGACAGGGGGTCGTACAATGAGCAGTTCTTC
CDR3 protein: CSVSDRGSYNEQFF

clone size: many
V gene: TRBV5-1
J gene: TRBJ2-1
D gene: TRBD2
CDR3 DNA: TGCGCCAGCAGCCCCGCCCGTCCGGGACTAGCTCATTTTACTTACAATGAGCAGTTCTTC
CDR3 protein: CASSPARPGLAHFTYNEQFF

clone size: many
V gene: TRBV6-2/TRBV6-3
J gene: TRBJ2-1
D gene: NA
CDR3 DNA: TGTGCCAGCAGTTACAATGAGCAGTTCTTC
CDR3 protein: CASSYNEQFF